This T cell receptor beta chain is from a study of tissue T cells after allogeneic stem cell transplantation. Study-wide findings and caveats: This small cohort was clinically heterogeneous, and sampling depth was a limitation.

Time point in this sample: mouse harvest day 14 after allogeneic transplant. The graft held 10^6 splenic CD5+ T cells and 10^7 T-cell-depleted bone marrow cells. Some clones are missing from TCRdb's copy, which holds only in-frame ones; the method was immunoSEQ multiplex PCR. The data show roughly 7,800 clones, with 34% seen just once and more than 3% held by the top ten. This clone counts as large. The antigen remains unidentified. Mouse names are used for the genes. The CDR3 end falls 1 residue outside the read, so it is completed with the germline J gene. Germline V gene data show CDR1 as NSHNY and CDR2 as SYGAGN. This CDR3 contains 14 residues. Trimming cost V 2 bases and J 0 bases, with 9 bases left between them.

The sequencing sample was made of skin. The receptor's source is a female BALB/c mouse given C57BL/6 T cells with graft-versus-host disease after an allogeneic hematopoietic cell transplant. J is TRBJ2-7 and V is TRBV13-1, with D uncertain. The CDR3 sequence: CASSELGSSYEQYF. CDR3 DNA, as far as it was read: TGTGCCAGCAGTGAATTGGGAAGCTCCTATGAACAGTAC.